The 11 T cell receptor beta chains below were found in one sample sequenced in a study of T-cell memory formation after mild COVID-19. TCRdb reprocessed the 5' RACE reads via MiXCR and lists one record per CDR3 protein. The table records roughly 110,000 distinct CDR3 sequences, around an eighth of them present only once. The source material was PBMCs or a T cell subset sorted from them (not recorded which). The source of these receptors is a man aged 18 to 30 who had mild COVID-19 (a few samples of this study predate the infection). Cell type and time point are not known.

This clonotype was detected only a few times. The chain employs TRBV6-2 or TRBV6-3 and TRBJ2-5; D is undetermined. V lost 0 bases to trimming and J lost 3 bases, with 2 bases between them. This CDR3 has 12 residues. Germline CDR1 reads MNHEY; CDR2 reads SVGEGT. The DNA for the CDR3 is TGTGCCAGCAGTTACTCGGAAGAGACCCAGTACTTC. Translated, it gives CASSYSEETQYF.

J is TRBJ2-6 and V is TRBV7-9; D may be TRBD1 (6 bases). The CDR3 extends over 18 amino acids. V dropped 7 bases and J dropped 0 bases, with 19 bases sitting between them. Germline values: CDR1 SEHNR, CDR2 FQNEAQ (reference sequence). The CDR3 DNA is TGTGCCAGCACCGGCCCGGGACACACCTACTCTGGGGCCAACGTCCTGACTTTC. It translates to CASTGPGHTYSGANVLTF. The full variable domain, rest sourced from reference TRBV7-9 and TRBJ2-6, is DTGVSQNPRHKITKRGQNVTFRCDPISEHNRLYWYRQTLGQGPEFLTYFQNEAQLEKSRLLSDRFSAERPKGSFSTLEIQRTEQGDSAMYLCASTGPGHTYSGANVLTFGAGSRLTVL.

This clonotype was counted between two and nine times. This sequence joins TRBV12-5 and TRBJ2-7; D possibly corresponds to TRBD1 (6 bases). With 6 bases removed from V and 2 bases from J, the gap between germline ends came to 14 bases. This CDR3 has 14 residues. Per germline, CDR1 LGHNT and CDR2 FRNRAP. The CDR3 protein is CASGGTTSTYEQYF. In DNA form, the CDR3 reads TGTGCTAGTGGCGGGACAACCTCCACCTACGAGCAGTACTTC.

This clonotype has only a few counts. The chain couples TRBV15 to TRBJ1-5; D ambiguous. Trimming stripped 3 bases from V and 7 bases from J, with 7 bases between. The CDR3 totals 12 residues. CDR1 is LNHNV, CDR2 YYDKDF, per germline (reference sequence). Here the CDR3 reads CATSREQQPQHF. The CDR3 DNA sequence: TGTGCCACCAGCAGGGAACAGCAGCCCCAGCATTTT.

The J gene is TRBJ2-5, the V gene TRBV20-1; TRBD1 is a possible D gene (5 bases). The CDR3 is made up of 14 amino acids. Germline V gene sequence: CDR1 DFQATT, CDR2 SNEGSKA (reference sequence). Between the trimmed V and J ends, which lost 0 bases and 5 bases, there was a span of 13 bases. This CDR3 is CSAREGNRGETQYF. DNA of the CDR3: TGCAGTGCTAGAGAGGGTAATAGGGGTGAGACCCAGTACTTC.

The gene calls are TRBV19 and TRBJ1-2; D is unclear. This CDR3 has 13 residues. Trimming took off 3 bases at V and 4 bases at J, with 9 bases between the two ends. The V gene's germline CDR1 is LNHDA and CDR2 SQIVND (reference sequence). The CDR3 DNA reads TGTGCCAGTAGTATCGGCAGCCCCTATGGCTACACCTTC. Protein sequence: CASSIGSPYGYTF.

The chain links TRBV10-2 to TRBJ2-7, with 7 bases that match TRBD2. Unmatched junction bases numbered 4, after V lost 0 bases and J lost 2 bases. CDR3 length: 15 residues. In germline, CDR1 is WSHSY, CDR2 SAAADI. DNA for the CDR3: TGCGCCAGCAGTGAGTCTGGGGGGGGGGCCTACGAGCAGTACTTC. Protein sequence: CASSESGGGAYEQYF.

CDR3 nucleotides: TGTGCCAGCAGCCCCAGAGGACAGGGGGCGCGAACTGAAGCTTTCTTT. It specifies CASSPRGQGARTEAFF. This chain links TRBV7-9 with TRBJ1-1; 11 bases fit TRBD1. The germline gives CDR1 SEHNR, CDR2 FQNEAQ (reference sequence). The V segment lost 5 bases and the J segment 5 bases; nucleotides outside the gene matches: 10. The CDR3 is 16 amino acids.

The chain joins TRBV6-5 to TRBJ2-1; no definite D call. With 6 bases removed from V and 2 bases from J, the gap between germline ends came to 17 bases. Germline V gives CDR1 MNHEY, CDR2 SVGAGI. The CDR3 is 16 residues long. CDR3 nucleotide sequence: TGTGCCAGCAGCCGCCGATTGAGCTTGGCCTACAATGAGCAGTTCTTC. Amino acids: CASSRRLSLAYNEQFF.

This clonotype appeared a few times. V is TRBV10-3 and J is TRBJ2-3; 10 nucleotides match TRBD2. The germline V gene encodes CDR1 ENHRY and CDR2 SYGVKD. V lost 4 bases to trimming and J lost 1 base; unmatched junction nucleotides: 5. This CDR3 has 16 residues. The CDR3 nucleotides are TGTGCCATCAGTGGGACCGGGACTAGCGGCACAGATACGCAGTATTTT. Protein: CAISGTGTSGTDTQYF.

As DNA, the CDR3 is TGCGCCAGCAGCTTTAACAGGGTCGCGGACACTGAAGCTTTCTTT. This encodes CASSFNRVADTEAFF. The chain is built from TRBV5-1 and TRBJ1-1; weak D call: TRBD1 (6 bases). V lost 2 bases to trimming and J lost 3 bases, with 14 bases between them. The germline gives CDR1 SGHRS, CDR2 YFSETQ. The CDR3 loop spans 15 amino acids.